Each of the 28 T cell receptor beta chains below was sequenced from the same sample in a study of T cells in Graves' hyperthyroidism and ophthalmopathy. Amplified TCR beta CDR3 regions derived from RNA transcripts. The HTBI set primed first-round TCR CDR3 RT-PCR. TCRdb recomputed calls from the multiplex PCR reads with MiXCR, one row per CDR3 protein. The sample has roughly 700,000 distinct CDR3 sequences; just over 35% are singletons. The source material was blood. The receptors stem from a woman in her 40s with Graves' hyperthyroidism.

This chain joins TRBV6-5 and TRBJ1-1; perhaps TRBD1 as D (5 bases). CDR3 length: 13 amino acids. Trimming pared 6 bases from V and 7 bases from J, leaving 15 bases between. Germline V gives CDR1 MNHEY, CDR2 SVGAGI. The CDR3 reads CASRDRDLIEAFF. The CDR3 DNA is TGTGCCAGCAGGGACCGGGACCTTATTGAAGCTTTCTTT.

This clonotype was seen a few times. The rearrangement uses TRBV11-2 and TRBJ2-5, with D perhaps TRBD1 (5 bases). Trimming took off 3 bases at V and 1 base at J, with 9 bases between the two ends. The CDR3 is made up of 14 amino acids. Germline CDR1 SGHAT, CDR2 FQNNGV. CDR3 protein: CASSFTGLQETQYF. CDR3 nucleotide sequence: TGTGCCAGCAGCTTTACAGGCCTCCAAGAGACCCAGTACTTC.

The sample holds many counts of this clonotype. The rearrangement joins TRBV12-3 or TRBV12-4 to TRBJ2-5, with 9 bases identical to TRBD1. With V trimmed by 3 bases and J by 5 bases, 7 bases remained unmatched. The CDR3 is 15 amino acids. In DNA form, the CDR3 reads TGTGCCAGCAGTTTGACAGGGGGTGGTTGGGAGACCCAGTACTTC. Protein product: CASSLTGGGWETQYF.

A word on this clonotype: A much larger clone differs by one base, so this may be a read error. V gene TRBV25-1 combines with J gene TRBJ1-1; 9 bases fit TRBD1. Germline values: CDR1 MGHDK, CDR2 SYGVNS. The CDR3 spans 14 residues. CDR3 sequence reads: CASSFSTGGTGAFF. The CDR3 region has the DNA TGTGCCAGCAGCTTTAGTACAGGGGGCACTGGAGCTTTCTTT.

Comment on this clonotype: Lacking the conserved final phenylalanine or tryptophan, this CDR3 likely reflects a read error. It is unclear where the CDR3 begins or ends on the DNA, so no DNA is shown, and the CDR3 is as TCRdb lists it. V is TRBV20-1 and J is TRBJ2-5; the listed D gene, TRBD1, was not tested against the DNA. Looked up from germline, CDR1 is DFQATT and CDR2 is SNEGSKA (reference sequence). The CDR3 sequence runs 8 residues, both termini included. The CDR3 loop reads CSASGQGI.

This clonotype came up many times. The CDR3 reads CAISESGLDTGELFF. Written as DNA, the CDR3 is TGTGCCATCAGTGAGTCGGGACTCGACACCGGGGAGCTGTTTTTT. V gene TRBV10-3 combines with J gene TRBJ2-2; D may be TRBD2 (6 bases). CDR1 is ENHRY and CDR2 is SYGVKD in the germline V gene. V lost 0 bases to trimming and J lost 3 bases, with 8 bases between them. The CDR3 loop spans 15 amino acids.

This clonotype appeared many times. The rearrangement joins TRBV10-3 to TRBJ1-5; TRBD1 is a possible D gene (5 bases). The CDR3 is 16 residues long. Trimming removed 2 bases at V and 1 base at J, with 12 bases between. Germline CDR1 is ENHRY and CDR2 is SYGVKD. DNA of the CDR3: TGTGCCATCAGTGAGGATCGGGGCTTGAGCAATCAGCCCCAGCATTTT. Translating it yields CAISEDRGLSNQPQHF.

This chain uses TRBV20-1 with TRBJ1-2; the D gene is possibly TRBD1 (5 bases). Per the germline V gene, CDR1 is DFQATT and CDR2 is SNEGSKA (reference sequence). Trimming removed 4 bases from V and 5 bases from J, with 11 bases in between. There are 12 residues in the CDR3. The CDR3 region is CSATRGEYGYTF. In DNA form, the CDR3 reads TGCAGTGCTACACGGGGGGAATATGGCTACACCTTC.

This clonotype showed up many times. The rearrangement links TRBV7-9 to TRBJ1-6; 9 positions agree with TRBD1. The junction had 11 bases not matched to a gene; V was cut back by 5 bases and J by 6 bases. The CDR3 sequence is 17 residues long. Germline V gene sequence: CDR1 SEHNR, CDR2 FQNEAQ (reference sequence). The DNA of the CDR3 is TGTGCCAGCAGCGGGCGGACAGGGGCGATGGGTAATTCACCCCTCCACTTT. Encoded protein: CASSGRTGAMGNSPLHF.

V is TRBV6-1 and J is TRBJ1-2; maybe TRBD1 (5 bases). Germline-derived CDR1 and CDR2 are MNHNS and SASEGT. The CDR3 has 15 amino acids. Trimming removed 5 bases from V and 8 bases from J, with 21 bases in between. The CDR3 loop reads CASSYSGTRIRGYTF. The CDR3 DNA reads as TGTGCCAGCAGTTACTCGGGGACCAGGATAAGGGGCTACACCTTC.

About this clonotype itself: It may be a read error: a sequence one base away is much more abundant. The rearrangement uses TRBV19 and TRBJ2-7; tentatively, D is TRBD1 or TRBD2 (6 bases each). The CDR3 totals 14 residues. From germline, CDR1 is LNHDA and CDR2 SQIVND (reference sequence). V was cut by 7 bases and J by 7 bases, with 20 bases left in between. The CDR3 reads CASKQGLFRNEQYF. For the CDR3, the DNA is TGTGCCAGTAAACAGGGACTGTTCAGGAATGAGCAGTACTTC.

CDR3 in DNA: TGTGCCATCTGGGACAGGGGGCAACACAATGAAAAACTGTTTTTT. Translating gives CAIWDRGQHNEKLFF. This rearrangement joins TRBV10-3 to TRBJ1-4; 12 positions agree with TRBD1. CDR3 length: 15 amino acids. The ends lost 8 bases at V and 5 bases at J; junction bases unmatched: 6. Looked up from germline, CDR1 is ENHRY and CDR2 is SYGVKD.

The CDR3 here is CSAQGDPPGMLFF. For the CDR3, the DNA is TGCAGTGCCCAGGGGGACCCACCGGGGATGCTGTTTTTT. The chain has TRBV20-1 and TRBJ2-2; 7 nucleotides line up with TRBD1. Germline CDR1 is DFQATT and CDR2 is SNEGSKA (reference sequence). V lost 6 bases, J lost 13 bases, and 14 bases stayed unmatched. This CDR3 is 13 amino acids long.

The chain links TRBV20-1 to TRBJ2-5, with 8 bases fitting TRBD2. This CDR3 has 17 residues. Trimming removed 6 bases from V and 2 bases from J; junction bases left unmatched: 17. CDR1 DFQATT and CDR2 SNEGSKA come from the germline V gene (reference sequence). The CDR3 reads CSAKKAGAKTAQETQYF. The DNA of the CDR3 is TGCAGTGCCAAGAAAGCGGGAGCTAAGACTGCACAAGAGACCCAGTACTTC.

This clonotype was observed a few times. The chain employs TRBV12-3 or TRBV12-4 and TRBJ1-1; no definite D call. V lost 6 bases and J lost 1, with 15 bases in between. This CDR3 has 15 amino acids. Written as DNA, the CDR3 is TGTGCCAGCAGCCGAGGCACAGCTCCGAACACTGAAGCTTTCTTT. It specifies CASSRGTAPNTEAFF.

This clonotype was picked up many times. The chain joins TRBV2 to TRBJ2-5, with D tentatively TRBD1 (5 bases). The CDR3 sequence is 14 residues long. Germline V gene sequence: CDR1 SNHLY, CDR2 FYNNEI. V was shortened by 4 bases and J by 5 bases, with 14 bases between the two germline ends. The CDR3 here is CASSASWGGETQYF. The CDR3 region has the DNA TGTGCCAGCAGTGCGAGTTGGGGCGGTGAGACCCAGTACTTC.

This clonotype was picked up a small number of times. The gene calls are TRBV6-2 or TRBV6-3 and TRBJ2-5; D not resolved. The CDR3 covers 14 residues. Germline V gene sequence: CDR1 MNHEY, CDR2 SVGEGT. With 7 bases removed from V and 5 bases from J, the gap between germline ends came to 17 bases. The CDR3 protein is CASTRSGLGETQYF. The CDR3 DNA reads as TGTGCCAGCACTCGATCCGGCCTAGGGGAGACCCAGTACTTC.

The chain is built from TRBV29-1 and TRBJ2-5; D is possibly TRBD1 (5 bases). The CDR3 is 14 residues long. V was pared by 6 bases and J by 5 bases, with 19 bases between. Per the germline V gene, CDR1 is SQVTM and CDR2 is ANQGSEA. The chain's CDR3 is CSVDVAGLGETQYF. In DNA form, the CDR3 reads TGCAGCGTCGACGTGGCAGGGCTTGGGGAGACCCAGTACTTC. Variable domain in full (rest from reference TRBV29-1 and TRBJ2-5): SAVISQKPSRDICQRGTSLTIQCQVDSQVTMMFWYRQQPGQSLTLIATANQGSEATYESGFVIDKFPISRPNLTFSTLTVSNMSPEDSSIYLCSVDVAGLGETQYFGPGTRLLVL.

This chain uses TRBV7-2 with TRBJ1-2; D possibly corresponds to TRBD1 (5 bases). V lost 1 base and J 11 bases, leaving 14 bases between the germline ends. The CDR3 loop spans 13 amino acids. Germline CDR1 reads SGHTA; CDR2 reads FQGNSA. The CDR3 coding sequence is TGTGCCAGCAGCTTAGGAGACGGCGGGGGTTACACCTTC. It encodes CASSLGDGGGYTF.

This clonotype has only a few counts. The chain is built from TRBV7-2 and TRBJ1-2, with unresolved D. V gave up 3 bases and J gave up 6 bases, with 17 bases separating them. The CDR3 runs to 15 residues. Germline V lookup: CDR1 SGHTA, CDR2 FQGNSA. The CDR3 DNA sequence: TGTGCCAGCAGCTTGCCCCCGGCAGTATTGAATGGCTACACCTTC. Protein: CASSLPPAVLNGYTF.

The chain carries TRBV19 and TRBJ1-1, with 8 bases lining up with TRBD1. CDR1 is LNHDA and CDR2 is SQIVND in the germline V gene (reference sequence). The CDR3 runs 12 residues. V lost 10 bases and J lost 4; bases outside the gene matches: 5. This CDR3 reads CATIGQGTEAFF. CDR3 bases: TGTGCCACCATCGGACAGGGCACTGAAGCTTTCTTT.

The V gene is TRBV20-1, the J gene TRBJ1-6, with D uncertain. The CDR3 covers 12 residues. Looked up from germline, CDR1 is DFQATT and CDR2 is SNEGSKA (reference sequence). The V end was cut by 6 bases, the J end by 7 bases, with 10 bases between. Here the CDR3 DNA reads TGCAGTGCAAAGTCGGGAAATTCACCCCTCCACTTT. This codes for CSAKSGNSPLHF.

V is TRBV7-2 and J is TRBJ2-5, with 10 bases identical to TRBD1. The CDR3 has 16 amino acids. The V gene's germline CDR1 is SGHTA and CDR2 FQGNSA. Trimming removed 2 bases from V and 5 bases from J; junction bases left unmatched: 8. The CDR3 loop is CASSLMGQGWEETQYF. The CDR3 DNA is TGTGCCAGCAGCTTAATGGGACAGGGGTGGGAGGAGACCCAGTACTTC. Full variable domain (missing parts from reference TRBV7-2 and TRBJ2-5): GAGVSQSPSNKVTEKGKDVELRCDPISGHTALYWYRQSLGQGLEFLIYFQGNSAPDKSGLPSDRFSAERTGGSVSTLTIQRTQQEDSAVYLCASSLMGQGWEETQYFGPGTRLLVL.

This clonotype was detected many times. This sequence joins TRBV2 and TRBJ1-5, with 7 bases identical to TRBD1. The germline gives CDR1 SNHLY, CDR2 FYNNEI. The CDR3 runs to 16 residues. V was clipped by 4 bases and J by 6 bases; unmatched bases: 12. The CDR3 sequence is CASSGQGLILSQPQHF. The CDR3 region has the DNA TGTGCCAGCAGTGGACAGGGTCTGATATTGAGTCAGCCCCAGCATTTT.

This chain links TRBV6-5 with TRBJ2-5, with TRBD2 as a possible D gene (6 bases). Trimming removed 8 bases from V and 3 bases from J, with 16 bases in between. In germline, CDR1 is MNHEY, CDR2 SVGAGI. The CDR3 loop spans 14 amino acids. CDR3 bases: TGTGCCAGCTGCAAAGGAGGGGCGAAAGAGACCCAGTACTTC. It encodes CASCKGGAKETQYF.

This clonotype was picked up many times. This sequence joins TRBV7-2 and TRBJ1-2; D possibly corresponds to TRBD1 (5 bases). Per the germline V gene, CDR1 is SGHTA and CDR2 is FQGNSA. CDR3 length equals 15 residues. Trimming took 5 bases from V and 2 from J, leaving 15 bases between them. CDR3 DNA sequence: TGTGCCAGCAGCCTGGGGACCGCTAAGAACTATGGCTACACCTTC. This sequence encodes CASSLGTAKNYGYTF. The whole variable domain, remainder taken from reference TRBV7-2 and TRBJ1-2, is GAGVSQSPSNKVTEKGKDVELRCDPISGHTALYWYRQSLGQGLEFLIYFQGNSAPDKSGLPSDRFSAERTGGSVSTLTIQRTQQEDSAVYLCASSLGTAKNYGYTFGSGTRLTVV.

This clonotype appeared many times. The chain joins TRBV2 to TRBJ2-5; D call uncertain. This CDR3 has 15 amino acids. V dropped 1 base and J dropped 0 bases, with 9 bases sitting between them. CDR1 SNHLY and CDR2 FYNNEI come from the germline V gene. The CDR3 reads CASSEDEGYQETQYF. CDR3 bases: TGTGCCAGCAGTGAAGATGAAGGGTACCAAGAGACCCAGTACTTC.

With regard to this clonotype: A much larger clone sits a single nucleotide away, making a read error possible. J is TRBJ2-5 and V is TRBV10-3; 7 positions agree with TRBD1. Germline V gives CDR1 ENHRY, CDR2 SYGVKD. With V trimmed by 4 bases and J by 1 base, 12 bases remained unmatched. The CDR3 sequence is 17 residues long. Here the CDR3 reads CAISAHRGLQPQETQYF. The CDR3 DNA follows: TGTGCCATCAGTGCCCACAGGGGATTACAGCCCCAAGAGACCCAGTACTTC.